These T cell receptor beta chains were read from a single sample in a study of cytomegalovirus exposure and HLA in healthy donors. Only in-frame clones appear in the TCRdb table, and some are missing; sequencing was by immunoSEQ multiplex PCR. The sample carries 100,000 to 150,000 clones, about 10% recorded once. The source material was PBMCs. The receptors come from a woman under 30 in good health and CMV-seropositive. CDR3s include the opening cysteine and the closing phenylalanine or tryptophan. Fields, in order: J gene, V gene, CDR3 length, D gene, clone size, CDR3 protein, CDR3 DNA. D genes are given only for firm matches. Some rows have no size entry. The others give once, few or many, or a class for an expanded clone.

J: TRBJ1-4
V: TRBV6-5
length: 13
D: .
size: .
CDR3: CASSAREVEKLFF
DNA: TGTGCCAGCAGTGCCAGGGAGGTTGAAAAACTGTTTTTT

J: TRBJ2-5
V: TRBV7-6
length: 15
D: .
size: few
CDR3: CASSFQQGQSETQYF
DNA: TGTGCCAGCAGCTTTCAACAGGGTCAGTCGGAGACCCAGTACTTC

J: TRBJ1-2
V: TRBV7-8
length: 14
D: .
size: few
CDR3: CASSLGREGSGYTF
DNA: TGTGCCAGCAGCTTAGGGCGGGAGGGCTCTGGCTACACCTTC

J: TRBJ1-2
V: TRBV7-9
length: 13
D: .
size: .
CDR3: CASSLTPGNGYTF
DNA: TGTGCCAGCAGCTTAACACCAGGGAACGGCTACACCTTC

J: TRBJ2-1
V: TRBV11-3
length: 13
D: .
size: .
CDR3: CASSLTRYNEQFF
DNA: TGTGCCAGCAGCTTAACCAGGTACAATGAGCAGTTCTTC

J: TRBJ2-1
V: TRBV9
length: 15
D: TRBD1
size: few
CDR3: CASSGGTGFYNEQFF
DNA: TGTGCCAGCAGCGGAGGGACAGGATTCTACAATGAGCAGTTCTTC

J: TRBJ1-5
V: TRBV18
length: 15
D: TRBD1
size: few
CDR3: CASSPVSQGNQPQHF
DNA: TGTGCCAGCTCACCGGTTTCACAGGGGAATCAGCCCCAGCATTTT

J: TRBJ2-1
V: TRBV29-1
length: 13
D: TRBD2
size: few
CDR3: CSVGLAGVNEQFF
DNA: TGCAGCGTTGGACTAGCGGGAGTCAATGAGCAGTTCTTC

J: TRBJ2-7
V: TRBV7-6
length: 14
D: .
size: .
CDR3: CASSLVRDGDEQYF
DNA: TGTGCCAGCAGCTTAGTGAGGGATGGGGACGAGCAGTACTTC

J: TRBJ2-7
V: TRBV30
length: 11
D: .
size: .
CDR3: CAWSVIAQQYF
DNA: TGTGCCTGGAGTGTAATAGCTCAGCAGTACTTC

J: TRBJ2-3
V: TRBV28
length: 19
D: TRBD2
size: .
CDR3: CASSLPGLAGGPKSDTQYF
DNA: TGTGCCAGCAGTTTACCGGGACTAGCGGGAGGACCAAAATCAGATACGCAGTATTTT

J: TRBJ1-6
V: TRBV6-1
length: 15
D: .
size: once
CDR3: CASSDQGDEGAPLHF
DNA: TGTGCCAGCAGTGACCAAGGGGATGAGGGGGCACCCCTCCACTTT

J: TRBJ1-1
V: TRBV25-1
length: 16
D: .
size: few
CDR3: CASSELALLTGSEAFF
DNA: TGTGCCAGCAGTGAACTCGCCCTCCTGACGGGGTCTGAAGCTTTCTTT

J: TRBJ1-1
V: TRBV28
length: 16
D: TRBD1
size: .
CDR3: CASSPPAGGGTTEAFF
DNA: TGTGCCAGCAGTCCCCCTGCTGGAGGGGGCACGACTGAAGCTTTCTTT

J: TRBJ2-7
V: TRBV4-1
length: 16
D: TRBD2
size: few
CDR3: CASSHPAGTSGYEQYF
DNA: TGCGCCAGCAGCCATCCCGCCGGGACTAGCGGATACGAGCAGTACTTC

J: TRBJ1-5
V: TRBV28
length: 14
D: .
size: .
CDR3: CATLWGGSNQPQHF
DNA: TGTGCCACGCTTTGGGGGGGTAGCAATCAGCCCCAGCATTTT

J: TRBJ2-1
V: TRBV4-1
length: 16
D: TRBD2
size: .
CDR3: CASSQIAGGSYNEQFF
DNA: TGCGCCAGCAGCCAGATAGCGGGAGGCTCCTACAATGAGCAGTTCTTC

J: TRBJ2-3
V: TRBV14
length: 16
D: TRBD1
size: few
CDR3: CASSQKRGGWTDTQYF
DNA: TGTGCCAGCAGCCAAAAAAGAGGGGGCTGGACAGATACGCAGTATTTT

J: TRBJ2-7
V: TRBV10-2
length: 13
D: .
size: .
CDR3: CASSGGGPYEQYF
DNA: TGCGCCAGCAGTGGTGGGGGCCCCTACGAGCAGTACTTC

J: TRBJ2-5
V: TRBV7-2
length: 15
D: .
size: few
CDR3: CASSPESGRRETQYF
DNA: TGTGCCAGCAGCCCAGAGTCAGGTCGACGGGAGACCCAGTACTTC

J: TRBJ2-3
V: TRBV11-2
length: 13
D: .
size: .
CDR3: CASSLGSPDTQYF
DNA: TGTGCCAGCAGCTTAGGTAGTCCGGATACGCAGTATTTT

J: TRBJ1-4
V: TRBV11-3
length: 14
D: .
size: few
CDR3: CASSTGGGVEKLFF
DNA: TGTGCCAGCAGCACCGGGGGAGGGGTGGAAAAACTGTTTTTT

J: TRBJ2-7
V: TRBV7-9
length: 18
D: TRBD2
size: few
CDR3: CASSAGTSGRALSYEQYF
DNA: TGTGCCAGCAGCGCCGGGACTAGCGGGAGGGCGCTTTCCTACGAGCAGTACTTC

J: TRBJ1-2
V: TRBV27
length: 13
D: .
size: .
CDR3: CASSPYIQQGATF
DNA: TGTGCCAGCAGTCCCTACATCCAACAGGGAGCTACCTTC

J: TRBJ1-1
V: TRBV2
length: 15
D: TRBD1
size: .
CDR3: CASNRGRNSNTEAFF
DNA: TGTGCCAGCAACAGGGGGCGCAATTCCAACACTGAAGCTTTCTTT

J: TRBJ2-7
V: TRBV19
length: 15
D: TRBD2
size: .
CDR3: CASSIGLAVIYEQYF
DNA: TGTGCCAGTAGTATTGGGCTAGCGGTTATCTACGAGCAGTACTTC

J: TRBJ1-5
V: TRBV19
length: 15
D: TRBD1
size: .
CDR3: CASSMEGASNQPQHF
DNA: TGTGCCAGTAGTATGGAGGGGGCGAGCAATCAGCCCCAGCATTTT

J: TRBJ2-6
V: TRBV6-1
length: 15
D: .
size: few
CDR3: CASSLGGSGANVLTF
DNA: TGTGCCAGCAGCCTAGGGGGCTCTGGGGCCAACGTCCTGACTTTC

J: TRBJ2-7
V: TRBV7-9
length: 15
D: .
size: few
CDR3: CASSDLGSSPYEQYF
DNA: TGTGCCAGCAGCGACCTTGGGAGTAGCCCCTACGAGCAGTACTTC

J: TRBJ2-7
V: TRBV29-1
length: 12
D: TRBD1
size: .
CDR3: CSIAGGLYEQYF
DNA: TGCAGCATTGCAGGGGGTCTCTACGAGCAGTACTTC

J: TRBJ1-5
V: TRBV9
length: 13
D: .
size: .
CDR3: CASTRGGNQPQHF
DNA: TGTGCCAGCACCCGGGGTGGGAATCAGCCCCAGCATTTT

J: TRBJ1-1
V: TRBV5-5
length: 14
D: .
size: .
CDR3: CASSSPRGDTEAFF
DNA: TGTGCCAGCAGCTCCCCCCGGGGTGATACTGAAGCTTTCTTT

J: TRBJ2-7
V: TRBV5-8
length: 14
D: TRBD1
size: .
CDR3: CASSLGQGSYEQYF
DNA: TGTGCCAGCAGCTTGGGACAGGGGTCCTACGAGCAGTACTTC

J: TRBJ2-3
V: TRBV5-1
length: 15
D: TRBD1
size: .
CDR3: CASSFTGGWTDTQYF
DNA: TGCGCCAGCAGCTTTACAGGGGGCTGGACAGATACGCAGTATTTT

J: TRBJ2-7
V: TRBV7-2
length: 15
D: TRBD2
size: .
CDR3: CASSLVGLAVYEQYF
DNA: TGCGCCAGCAGCTTAGTAGGGCTAGCGGTTTACGAGCAGTACTTC

J: TRBJ2-7
V: TRBV29-1
length: 15
D: TRBD2
size: .
CDR3: CSVEDGASGTYEQYF
DNA: TGCAGCGTTGAAGATGGGGCTAGCGGCACCTACGAGCAGTACTTC

J: TRBJ1-5
V: TRBV4-2
length: 15
D: .
size: .
CDR3: CASSQDSGSNQPQHF
DNA: TGTGCCAGCAGCCAAGATAGCGGCAGCAATCAGCCCCAGCATTTT

J: TRBJ1-5
V: TRBV28
length: 14
D: TRBD1
size: .
CDR3: CASSWAQGGQPQHF
DNA: TGTGCCAGCAGTTGGGCCCAGGGGGGCCAGCCCCAGCATTTT

J: TRBJ2-7
V: TRBV7-2
length: 14
D: .
size: few
CDR3: CASSLTEGPYEQYF
DNA: TGTGCCAGCAGCCTCACTGAGGGTCCCTACGAGCAGTACTTC

J: TRBJ2-7
V: TRBV13
length: 15
D: TRBD1
size: few
CDR3: CASSVSGQTLYEQYF
DNA: TGTGCCAGCAGCGTTTCGGGACAGACCCTATACGAGCAGTACTTC

J: TRBJ2-2
V: TRBV6-1
length: 14
D: TRBD2
size: few
CDR3: CASSPREHTGELFF
DNA: TGTGCCAGCTCGCCGCGGGAGCACACCGGGGAGCTGTTTTTT

J: TRBJ1-2
V: TRBV4-1
length: 9
D: .
size: few
CDR3: CASRDNYTF
DNA: TGCGCCAGCCGGGACAACTACACCTTC

J: TRBJ1-3
V: TRBV30
length: 13
D: .
size: .
CDR3: CAWSYLSGNTIYF
DNA: TGTGCCTGGAGTTACCTATCTGGAAACACCATATATTTT

J: TRBJ1-2
V: TRBV30
length: 13
D: TRBD1
size: few
CDR3: CASPDRAAYGYTF
DNA: TGTGCCTCACCCGACAGGGCCGCTTATGGCTACACCTTC

J: TRBJ2-6
V: TRBV19
length: 14
D: .
size: .
CDR3: CASRLSSGANVLTF
DNA: TGTGCCAGTCGACTTAGCTCTGGGGCCAACGTCCTGACTTTC

J: TRBJ1-2
V: TRBV9
length: 15
D: TRBD1
size: .
CDR3: CASSNNPGQGYGYTF
DNA: TGTGCCAGCAGCAATAATCCGGGACAGGGATATGGCTACACCTTC

J: TRBJ2-3
V: TRBV14
length: 15
D: TRBD2
size: few
CDR3: CASSPLAGGTDTQYF
DNA: TGTGCCAGCAGCCCACTAGCGGGAGGCACAGATACGCAGTATTTT

J: TRBJ1-6
V: TRBV6-1
length: 14
D: TRBD1
size: few
CDR3: CASSEVQGASPLHF
DNA: TGTGCCAGCAGTGAAGTACAGGGGGCTTCACCCCTCCACTTT

J: TRBJ1-2
V: TRBV5-1
length: 12
D: .
size: few
CDR3: CASSLDRYGYTF
DNA: TGCGCCAGCAGCTTGGATCGCTATGGCTACACCTTC

J: TRBJ1-3
V: TRBV5-1
length: 13
D: .
size: .
CDR3: CASSQTVGNTIYF
DNA: TGCGCCAGCAGCCAGACAGTTGGAAACACCATATATTTT

J: TRBJ2-6
V: TRBV10-3
length: 18
D: .
size: few
CDR3: CAISRAGIGSSGANVLTF
DNA: TGTGCCATCAGTCGGGCAGGGATAGGCTCATCTGGGGCCAACGTCCTGACTTTC

J: TRBJ2-7
V: TRBV30
length: 12
D: TRBD2
size: few
CDR3: CACARGGYEQYF
DNA: TGTGCCTGCGCCCGGGGGGGCTACGAGCAGTACTTC